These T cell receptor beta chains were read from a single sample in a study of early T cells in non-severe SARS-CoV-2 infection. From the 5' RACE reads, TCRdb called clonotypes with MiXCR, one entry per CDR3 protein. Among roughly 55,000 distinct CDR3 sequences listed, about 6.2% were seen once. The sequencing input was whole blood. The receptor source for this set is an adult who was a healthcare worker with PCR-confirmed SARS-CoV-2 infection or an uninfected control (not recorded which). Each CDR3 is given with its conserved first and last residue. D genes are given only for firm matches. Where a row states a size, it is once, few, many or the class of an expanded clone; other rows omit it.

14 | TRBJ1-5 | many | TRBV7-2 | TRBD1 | CASSLGTGFQPQHF | TGTGCCAGCAGCTTGGGGACAGGGTTTCAGCCCCAGCATTTT
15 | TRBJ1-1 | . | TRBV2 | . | CASSEALRLNTEAFF | TGTGCCAGCAGTGAAGCGCTTCGACTGAACACTGAAGCTTTCTTT
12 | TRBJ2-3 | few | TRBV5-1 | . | CASRGETDTQYF | TGCGCCAGCAGGGGGGAAACAGATACGCAGTATTTT
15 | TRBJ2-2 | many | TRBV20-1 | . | CSARANRGGAGELFF | TGCAGTGCTAGGGCAAACAGGGGAGGAGCCGGGGAGCTGTTTTTT
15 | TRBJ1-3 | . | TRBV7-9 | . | CASSSTGYSGNTIYF | TGTGCCAGCAGCTCCACGGGGTACTCTGGAAACACCATATATTTT
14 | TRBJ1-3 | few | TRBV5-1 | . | CASSLMEGGNTIYF | TGCGCCAGCAGCTTAATGGAAGGAGGAAACACCATATATTTT
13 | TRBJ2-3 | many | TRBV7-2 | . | CASSVLRLDTQYF | TGTGCCAGCAGCGTTCTCCGTCTGGATACGCAGTATTTT
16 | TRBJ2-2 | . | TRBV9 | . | CASSVGGAEPTGELFF | TGTGCCAGCAGCGTAGGAGGGGCGGAGCCCACCGGGGAGCTGTTTTTT
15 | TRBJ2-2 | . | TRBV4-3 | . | CASSQDRGDTGELFF | TGCGCCAGCAGCCAAGATAGGGGCGACACCGGGGAGCTGTTTTTT
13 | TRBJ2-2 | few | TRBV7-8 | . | CASRMANTGELFF | TGTGCCAGCAGAATGGCGAACACCGGGGAGCTGTTTTTT
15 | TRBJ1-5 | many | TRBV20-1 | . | CSATGLLGGNQPQHF | TGCAGTGCTACCGGGCTCCTCGGGGGCAATCAGCCCCAGCATTTT
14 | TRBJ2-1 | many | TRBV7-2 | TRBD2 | CASSRLAVNNEQFF | TGTGCCAGCAGCCGACTAGCGGTCAACAATGAGCAGTTCTTC
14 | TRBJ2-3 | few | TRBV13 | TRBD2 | CASGPSGGVDTQYF | TGTGCCAGCGGTCCAAGCGGGGGGGTAGATACGCAGTATTTT
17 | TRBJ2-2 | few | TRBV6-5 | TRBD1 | CASLKFRDRGISGELFF | TGTGCCAGCTTAAAATTCCGGGACAGGGGTATCTCCGGGGAGCTGTTTTTT
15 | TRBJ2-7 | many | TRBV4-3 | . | CASSQGGTPAYEQYF | TGCGCCAGCAGCCAAGGAGGGACGCCGGCCTACGAGCAGTACTTC
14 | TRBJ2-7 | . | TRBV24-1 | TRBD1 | CATAKATGPYEQYF | TGTGCCACCGCCAAAGCGACAGGGCCCTACGAGCAGTACTTC
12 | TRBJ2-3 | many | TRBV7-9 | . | CASSGGSDTQYF | TGTGCCAGCAGCGGGGGCTCAGATACGCAGTATTTT
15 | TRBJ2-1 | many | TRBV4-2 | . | CASSQDSGSVDEQFF | TGTGCCAGCAGCCAAGATTCGGGGTCGGTGGATGAGCAGTTCTTC
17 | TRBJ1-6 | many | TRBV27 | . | CASSLSRTSSYNSPLHF | TGTGCCAGCAGTTTATCAAGGACAAGCTCCTATAATTCACCCCTCCACTTT
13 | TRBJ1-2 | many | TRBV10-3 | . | CASNPDGNYGYTF | TGTGCCAGTAATCCGGACGGTAACTATGGCTACACCTTC
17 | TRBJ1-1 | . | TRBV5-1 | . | CASAPTPAGSTNTEAFF | TGCGCCAGCGCACCCACCCCTGCTGGGTCAACGAACACTGAAGCTTTCTTT
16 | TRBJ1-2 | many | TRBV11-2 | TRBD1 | CASSPGQGRINYGYTF | TGTGCCAGCAGCCCGGGACAGGGCCGAATTAACTATGGCTACACCTTC
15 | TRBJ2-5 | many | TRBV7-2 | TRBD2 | CASRASGGGVETQYF | TGTGCCAGCAGGGCTAGCGGGGGAGGGGTAGAGACCCAGTACTTC
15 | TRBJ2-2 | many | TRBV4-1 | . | CASSQDPQITGELFF | TGCGCCAGCAGCCAAGATCCGCAGATCACCGGGGAGCTGTTTTTT
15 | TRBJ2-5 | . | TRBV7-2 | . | CASSIPGRRVMDQYF | TGTGCCAGCAGCATTCCGGGACGCCGGGTAATGGACCAGTACTTC
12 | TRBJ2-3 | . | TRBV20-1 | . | CSATTSRDTQYF | TGCAGTGCAACAACTAGTCGAGATACGCAGTATTTT
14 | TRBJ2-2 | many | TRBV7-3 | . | CASSLQANTGELFF | TGTGCCAGCAGCTTACAGGCGAACACCGGGGAGCTGTTTTTT